One and the same sample provided the 11 T cell receptor beta chains below, sequenced in a study of T cell changes during pregnancy in multiple sclerosis. Profiled with immunoSEQ multiplex PCR; TCRdb holds only in-frame clones, not every one. In the table there are under 25,000 clones, about 82% of which are singletons. Sequenced material: CD8+ T cells from peripheral blood mononuclear cells, taken in the first trimester of pregnancy. Receptors were obtained from a female donor in good health, enrolled as a control in a pregnancy study.

This chain joins TRBV19 and TRBJ2-6, with D unresolved. With 2 bases removed from V and 1 base from J, the gap between germline ends came to 6 bases. Germline V gene data show CDR1 as LNHDA and CDR2 as SQIVND (reference sequence). CDR3 length equals 15 residues. CDR3 residues: CASSISLSGANVLTF. CDR3 sequence (DNA): TGTGCCAGTAGTATATCTCTTTCTGGGGCCAACGTCCTGACTTTC. The variable domain in full, completed from reference TRBV19 and TRBJ2-6, reads DGGITQSPKYLFRKEGQNVTLSCEQNLNHDAMYWYRQDPGQGLRLIYYSQIVNDFQKGDIAEGYSVSREKKESFPLTVTSAQKNPTAFYLCASSISLSGANVLTFGAGSRLTVL.

The CDR3 DNA sequence: TGTGCCAGCAGCAAAAAGAACTTTTTTAATGAAAAACTGTTTTTT. Translating gives CASSKKNFFNEKLFF. This chain connects TRBV21-1 to TRBJ1-4. TRBV21-1 is a pseudogene. The CDR3 sequence is 15 residues long.

This sequence joins TRBV27 and TRBJ2-7, with TRBD2 matching over 11 bases. The ends lost 5 bases at V and 0 bases at J; junction bases unmatched: 3. The CDR3 has 15 amino acids. Germline values: CDR1 MNHEY, CDR2 SMNVEV (reference sequence). The CDR3 loop is CASSITSGSSYEQYF. CDR3 DNA: TGTGCCAGCAGTATAACTAGCGGGAGCTCCTACGAGCAGTACTTC.

The rearrangement uses TRBV13 and TRBJ1-1; TRBD1 is a possible D gene (6 bases). Trimming shortened V by 0 bases and J by 3 bases, and 17 bases separated the two germline ends. The CDR3 has 17 amino acids. The germline V gene encodes CDR1 PRHDT and CDR2 FYEKMQ (reference sequence). The CDR3 region has the DNA TGTGCCAGCAGCTTAGGACAGGGATTCCTAGGTGACACTGAAGCTTTCTTT. Encoded protein: CASSLGQGFLGDTEAFF.

This chain connects TRBV7-9 to TRBJ2-1; 14 bases match TRBD2. Germline lookup yields CDR1 SEHNR and CDR2 FQNEAQ (reference sequence). Trimming removed 5 bases from V and 0 bases from J; junction bases left unmatched: 9. This CDR3 is built from 19 residues. CDR3 in DNA: TGTGCCAGCAGCCCGACTAGCGGGGGGGCCCCAGGCTCCTACAATGAGCAGTTCTTC. Its translation: CASSPTSGGAPGSYNEQFF.

The V gene is TRBV6-5, the J gene TRBJ2-5, with 8 bases lining up with TRBD1. There are 12 residues in the CDR3. CDR1 and CDR2 from the germline V gene are MNHEY and SVGAGI. After removal of 5 bases from V and 7 bases from J, the junction contained 3 bases not matched to a gene. The CDR3 sequence: CASSRQGLTQYF. The CDR3 DNA reads as TGTGCCAGCAGTCGACAGGGGTTGACCCAGTACTTC.

V is TRBV15 and J is TRBJ2-3; D unclear. Germline V CDR1 and CDR2: LNHNV, YYDKDF (reference sequence). Trimming pared 3 bases from V and 1 base from J, leaving 11 bases between. There are 15 residues in the CDR3. CDR3 in amino acids: CATSRTSEGTDTQYF. The CDR3 region has the DNA TGTGCCACCAGCAGGACTTCAGAGGGCACAGATACGCAGTATTTT.

The chain uses TRBV5-6 and TRBJ1-3, with unresolved D. The CDR3 extends over 12 amino acids. Per the germline V gene, CDR1 is SGHDT and CDR2 is YYEEEE. Trimming took off 0 bases at V and 4 bases at J, with 2 bases between the two ends. CDR3 in amino acids: CASSLAGNTIYF. The CDR3 DNA sequence: TGTGCCAGCAGCTTGGCGGGAAACACCATATATTTT.

Here the CDR3 DNA reads TGCGCCAGCAGCTTTAGTGGACTAGCGAACACAGATACGCAGTATTTT. Protein product: CASSFSGLANTDTQYF. V gene TRBV5-1 combines with J gene TRBJ2-3, with 9 bases identical to TRBD2. CDR1 is SGHRS, CDR2 YFSETQ, per germline. V lost 2 bases and J lost 2; bases outside the gene matches: 6. The CDR3 length is 16 residues.

The V gene is TRBV15, the J gene TRBJ2-5; D uncertain. Trimming removed 2 bases from V and 1 base from J, with 5 bases in between. Germline loops: CDR1 LNHNV, CDR2 YYDKDF (reference sequence). This CDR3 is 13 amino acids long. The CDR3: CATSRPSQETQYF. The CDR3 DNA reads TGTGCCACCAGCAGACCTTCCCAAGAGACCCAGTACTTC.

The chain joins TRBV10-3 to TRBJ1-5, with 8 bases that match TRBD1. The CDR3 is 15 amino acids. Trimming at V came to 4 bases and at J to 1 base, leaving 3 bases not matched to a gene. Germline CDR1 ENHRY, CDR2 SYGVKD. CDR3 loop: CAISARTGSNQPQHF. For the CDR3, the DNA is TGTGCCATCAGTGCCCGGACAGGGAGCAATCAGCCCCAGCATTTT.